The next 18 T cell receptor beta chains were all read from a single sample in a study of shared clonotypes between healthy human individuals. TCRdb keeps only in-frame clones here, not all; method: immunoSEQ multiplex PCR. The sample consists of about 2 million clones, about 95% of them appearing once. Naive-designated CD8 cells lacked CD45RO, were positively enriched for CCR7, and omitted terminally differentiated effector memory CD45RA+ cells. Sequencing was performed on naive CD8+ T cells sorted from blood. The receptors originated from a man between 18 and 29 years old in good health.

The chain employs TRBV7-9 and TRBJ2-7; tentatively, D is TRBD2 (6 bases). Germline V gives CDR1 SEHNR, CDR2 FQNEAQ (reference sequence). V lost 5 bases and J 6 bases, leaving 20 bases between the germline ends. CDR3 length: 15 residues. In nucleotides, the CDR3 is TGTGCCAGCAGCCAGTCCGGCGGGGAGGCCAGCGAGCAGTACTTC. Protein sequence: CASSQSGGEASEQYF.

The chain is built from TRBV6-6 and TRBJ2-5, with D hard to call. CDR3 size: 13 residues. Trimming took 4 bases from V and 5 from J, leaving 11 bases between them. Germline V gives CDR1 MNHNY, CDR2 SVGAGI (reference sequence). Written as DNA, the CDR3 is TGTGCCAGCAGTTTTTATTCCGACGAGACCCAGTACTTC. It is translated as CASSFYSDETQYF.

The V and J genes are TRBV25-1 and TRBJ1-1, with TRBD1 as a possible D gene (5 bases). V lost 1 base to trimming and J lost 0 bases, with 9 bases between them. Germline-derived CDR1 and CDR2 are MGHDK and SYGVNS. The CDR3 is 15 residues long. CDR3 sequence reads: CASSESGGLNTEAFF. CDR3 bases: TGTGCCAGCAGTGAATCTGGGGGTCTGAACACTGAAGCTTTCTTT.

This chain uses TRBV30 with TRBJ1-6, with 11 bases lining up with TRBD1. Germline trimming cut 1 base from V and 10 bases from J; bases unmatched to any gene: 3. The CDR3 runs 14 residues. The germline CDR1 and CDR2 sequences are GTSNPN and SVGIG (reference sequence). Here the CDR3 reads CAWSDGTGGSPLHF. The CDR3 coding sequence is TGTGCCTGGAGTGATGGGACAGGGGGATCACCCCTCCACTTT.

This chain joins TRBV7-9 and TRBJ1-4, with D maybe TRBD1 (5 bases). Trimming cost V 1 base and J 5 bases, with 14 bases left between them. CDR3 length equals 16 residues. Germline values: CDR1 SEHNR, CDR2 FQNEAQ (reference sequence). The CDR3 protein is CASSLDWGEQNEKLFF. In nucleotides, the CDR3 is TGTGCCAGCAGCTTAGACTGGGGGGAGCAGAATGAAAAACTGTTTTTT.

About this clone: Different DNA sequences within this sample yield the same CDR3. This CDR3 is CASSYSTGYNEQFF. The DNA of the CDR3 is TGTGCCAGCAGTTACTCTACTGGCTACAATGAGCAGTTCTTC. The chain joins TRBV6-5 to TRBJ2-1; no firm D call. Trimming shortened V by 0 bases and J by 3 bases, and 6 bases separated the two germline ends. CDR3 size: 14 residues. CDR1 and CDR2 (germline): MNHEY, SVGAGI.

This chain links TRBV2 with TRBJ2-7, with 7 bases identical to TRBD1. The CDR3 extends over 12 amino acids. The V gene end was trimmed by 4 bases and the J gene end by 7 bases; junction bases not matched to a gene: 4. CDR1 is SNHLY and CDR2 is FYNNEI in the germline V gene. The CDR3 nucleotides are TGTGCCAGCAGTGTGGACAGGCGGGAGCAGTACTTC. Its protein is CASSVDRREQYF.

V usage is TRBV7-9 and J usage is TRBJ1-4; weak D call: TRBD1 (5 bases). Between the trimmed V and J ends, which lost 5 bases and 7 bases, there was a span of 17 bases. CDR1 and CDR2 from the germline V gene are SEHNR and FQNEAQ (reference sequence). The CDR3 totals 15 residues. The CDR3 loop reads CASSTYVGVTEKLFF. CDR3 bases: TGTGCCAGCAGCACCTACGTGGGGGTGACTGAAAAACTGTTTTTT.

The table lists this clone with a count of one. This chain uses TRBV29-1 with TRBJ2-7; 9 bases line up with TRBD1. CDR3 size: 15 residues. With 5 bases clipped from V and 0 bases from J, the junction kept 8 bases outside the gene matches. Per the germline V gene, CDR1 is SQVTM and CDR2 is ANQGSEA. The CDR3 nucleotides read TGCAGCGTTTGGGACAGGGACACCGGCTCCTACGAGCAGTACTTC. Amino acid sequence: CSVWDRDTGSYEQYF.

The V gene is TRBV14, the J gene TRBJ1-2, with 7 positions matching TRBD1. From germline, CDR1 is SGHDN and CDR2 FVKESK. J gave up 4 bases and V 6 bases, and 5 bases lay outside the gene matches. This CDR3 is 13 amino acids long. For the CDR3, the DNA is TGTGCCAGCAGGCCGCAGGGGGGCTATGGCTACACCTTC. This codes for CASRPQGGYGYTF.

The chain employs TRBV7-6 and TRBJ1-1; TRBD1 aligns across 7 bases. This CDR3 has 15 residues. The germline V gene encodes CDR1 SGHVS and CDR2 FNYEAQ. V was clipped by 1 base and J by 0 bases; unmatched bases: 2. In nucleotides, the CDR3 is TGTGCCAGCAGCTTAGAGGGACAGATGAACACTGAAGCTTTCTTT. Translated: CASSLEGQMNTEAFF.

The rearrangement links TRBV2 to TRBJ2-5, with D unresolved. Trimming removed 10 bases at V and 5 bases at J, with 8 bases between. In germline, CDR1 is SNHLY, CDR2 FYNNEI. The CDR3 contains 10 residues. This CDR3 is CATRRETQYF. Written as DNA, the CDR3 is TGTGCCACAAGACGGGAGACCCAGTACTTC. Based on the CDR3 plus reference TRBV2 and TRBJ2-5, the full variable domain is EPEVTQTPSHQVTQMGQEVILRCVPISNHLYFYWYRQILGQKVEFLVSFYNNEISEKSEIFDDQFSVERPDGSNFTLKIRSTKLEDSAMYFCATRRETQYFGPGTRLLVL.

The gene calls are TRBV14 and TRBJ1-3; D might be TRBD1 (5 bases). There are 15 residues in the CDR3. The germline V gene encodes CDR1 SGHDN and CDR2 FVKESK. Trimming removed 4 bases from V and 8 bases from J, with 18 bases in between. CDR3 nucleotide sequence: TGTGCCAGCAGCCCTCTCCCGGTGCTGGGGGACACCATATATTTT. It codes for CASSPLPVLGDTIYF.

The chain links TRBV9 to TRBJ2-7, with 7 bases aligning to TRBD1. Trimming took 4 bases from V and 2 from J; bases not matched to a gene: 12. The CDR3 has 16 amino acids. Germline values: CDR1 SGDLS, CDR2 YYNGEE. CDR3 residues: CASSPGSWGTAYEQYF. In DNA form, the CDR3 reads TGTGCCAGCAGCCCAGGCTCTTGGGGGACAGCCTACGAGCAGTACTTC.

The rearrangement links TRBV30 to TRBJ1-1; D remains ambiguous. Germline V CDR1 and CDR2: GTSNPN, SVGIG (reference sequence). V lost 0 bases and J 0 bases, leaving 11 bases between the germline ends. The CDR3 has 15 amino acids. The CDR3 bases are TGTGCCTGGAGTGTGGCAGCACAGATGAACACTGAAGCTTTCTTT. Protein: CAWSVAAQMNTEAFF.

For the CDR3, the DNA is TGTGCCAGTAGTACCGGGGACGGACCTAATTCACCCCTCCACTTT. It encodes CASSTGDGPNSPLHF. The chain is built from TRBV19 and TRBJ1-6, with D possibly matching TRBD1 (5 bases). Trimming stripped 4 bases from V and 6 bases from J, with 13 bases between. Per the germline V gene, CDR1 is LNHDA and CDR2 is SQIVND (reference sequence). The CDR3 runs to 15 residues.

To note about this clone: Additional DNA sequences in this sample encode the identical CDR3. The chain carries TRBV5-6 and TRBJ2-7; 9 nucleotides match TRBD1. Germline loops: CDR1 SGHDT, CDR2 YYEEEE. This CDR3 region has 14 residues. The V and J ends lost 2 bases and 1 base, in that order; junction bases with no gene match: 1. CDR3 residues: CASSFGQGSYEQYF. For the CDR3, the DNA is TGTGCCAGCAGCTTCGGACAGGGGTCCTACGAGCAGTACTTC.

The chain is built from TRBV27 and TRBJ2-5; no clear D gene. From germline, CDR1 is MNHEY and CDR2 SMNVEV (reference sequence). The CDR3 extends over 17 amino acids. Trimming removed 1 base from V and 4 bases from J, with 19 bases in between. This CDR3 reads CASSLLPSQAEAETQYF. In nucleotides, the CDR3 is TGTGCCAGCAGTTTATTGCCTTCGCAGGCAGAAGCAGAGACCCAGTACTTC.